This TCR beta chain was captured in a study of shared clonotypes between healthy human individuals. Study-level results: Clonotype sharing among donors likely depends on sequencing depth. Rarefaction demonstrated incomplete sorted-subset sequencing despite large depth.

This clone was found a few times. Its cognate antigen is unknown. The germline V gene has CDR1 SGHRS and CDR2 YFSETQ. There are 16 residues in the CDR3. V dropped 0 bases and J dropped 5; count of bases not matched to a gene: 9. Only in-frame clones appear in the TCRdb table, and some are missing; sequencing was by immunoSEQ multiplex PCR. This table has some 660,000 clones, around 78% appearing once. The V gene is TRBV5-1, the J gene TRBJ2-5, with 8 bases matching TRBD1. The clonotype comes from a woman in her twenties or thirties in good health. Sequences were obtained from memory CD4+ T cells sorted from blood. The subset denotes: CD45RA-negative fraction. The CDR3 loop is CASSLVQGAILETQYF. CDR3 DNA sequence: TGCGCCAGCAGCTTGGTCCAGGGGGCGATCTTGGAGACCCAGTACTTC.